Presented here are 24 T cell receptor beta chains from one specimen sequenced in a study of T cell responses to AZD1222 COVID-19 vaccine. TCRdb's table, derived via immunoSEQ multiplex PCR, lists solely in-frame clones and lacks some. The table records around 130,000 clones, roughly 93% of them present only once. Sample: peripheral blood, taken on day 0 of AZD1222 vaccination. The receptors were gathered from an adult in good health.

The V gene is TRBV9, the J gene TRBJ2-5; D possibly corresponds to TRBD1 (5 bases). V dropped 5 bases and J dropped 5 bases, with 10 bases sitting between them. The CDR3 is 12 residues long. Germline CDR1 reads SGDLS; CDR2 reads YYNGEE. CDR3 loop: CASSGKGETQYF. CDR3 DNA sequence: TGTGCCAGCAGTGGAAAGGGGGAGACCCAGTACTTC.

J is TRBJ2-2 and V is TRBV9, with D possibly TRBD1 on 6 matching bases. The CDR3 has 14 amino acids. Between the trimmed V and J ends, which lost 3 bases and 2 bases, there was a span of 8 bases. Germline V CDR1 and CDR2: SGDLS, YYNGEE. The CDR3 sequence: CASSDGTNTGELFF. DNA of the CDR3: TGTGCCAGCAGCGACGGGACAAACACCGGGGAGCTGTTTTTT.

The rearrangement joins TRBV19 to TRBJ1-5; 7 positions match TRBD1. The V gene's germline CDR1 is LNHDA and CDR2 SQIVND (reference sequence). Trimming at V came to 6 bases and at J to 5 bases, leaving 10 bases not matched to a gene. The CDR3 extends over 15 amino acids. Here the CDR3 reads CASSTQTGFDQPQHF. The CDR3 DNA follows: TGTGCCAGTAGCACCCAGACAGGGTTCGATCAGCCCCAGCATTTT.

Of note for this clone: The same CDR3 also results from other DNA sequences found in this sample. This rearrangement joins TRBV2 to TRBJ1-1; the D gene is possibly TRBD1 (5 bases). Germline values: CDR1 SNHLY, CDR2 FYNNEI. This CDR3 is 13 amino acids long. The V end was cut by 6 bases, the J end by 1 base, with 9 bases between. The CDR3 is CASRIQGNTEAFF. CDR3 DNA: TGTGCCAGCAGGATTCAGGGGAACACTGAAGCTTTCTTT.

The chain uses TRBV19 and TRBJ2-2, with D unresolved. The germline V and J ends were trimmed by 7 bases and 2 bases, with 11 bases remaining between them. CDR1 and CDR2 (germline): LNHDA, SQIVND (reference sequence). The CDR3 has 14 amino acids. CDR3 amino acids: CASTRQANTGELFF. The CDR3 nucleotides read TGTGCCAGTACTCGCCAGGCAAACACCGGGGAGCTGTTTTTT.

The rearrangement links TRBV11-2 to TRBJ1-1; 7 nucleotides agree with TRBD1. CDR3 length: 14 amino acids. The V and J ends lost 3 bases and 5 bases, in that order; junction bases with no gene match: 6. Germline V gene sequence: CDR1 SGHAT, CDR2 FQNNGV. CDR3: CASSLLQGNTEAFF. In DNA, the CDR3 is TGTGCCAGCAGCTTGCTACAGGGGAATACTGAAGCTTTCTTT.

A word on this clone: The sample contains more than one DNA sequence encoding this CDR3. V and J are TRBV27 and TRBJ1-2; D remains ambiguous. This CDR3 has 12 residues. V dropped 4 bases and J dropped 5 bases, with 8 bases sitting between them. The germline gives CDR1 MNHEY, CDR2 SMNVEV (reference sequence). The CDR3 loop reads CASSSGRYGYTF. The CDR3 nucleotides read TGTGCCAGCAGTTCCGGGCGATATGGCTACACCTTC.

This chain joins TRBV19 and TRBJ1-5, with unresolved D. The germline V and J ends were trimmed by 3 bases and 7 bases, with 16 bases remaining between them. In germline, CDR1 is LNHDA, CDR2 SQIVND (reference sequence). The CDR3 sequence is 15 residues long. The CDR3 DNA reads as TGTGCCAGTAGTATGAGTGGCGCCAGCGGGCAGCCCCAGCATTTT. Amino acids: CASSMSGASGQPQHF.

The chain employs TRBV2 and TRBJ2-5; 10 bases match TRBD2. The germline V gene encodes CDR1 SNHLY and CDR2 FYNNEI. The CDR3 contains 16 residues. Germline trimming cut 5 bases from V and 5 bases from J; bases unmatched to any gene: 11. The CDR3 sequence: CASSIQAGGPGETQYF. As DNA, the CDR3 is TGTGCCAGCAGTATTCAAGCGGGAGGGCCGGGGGAGACCCAGTACTTC.

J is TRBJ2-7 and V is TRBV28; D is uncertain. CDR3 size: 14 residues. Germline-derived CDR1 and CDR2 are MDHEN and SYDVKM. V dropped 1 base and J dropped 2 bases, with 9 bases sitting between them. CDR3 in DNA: TGTGCCAGCAGTTTATTTGGAGCTACCTACGAGCAGTACTTC. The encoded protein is CASSLFGATYEQYF.

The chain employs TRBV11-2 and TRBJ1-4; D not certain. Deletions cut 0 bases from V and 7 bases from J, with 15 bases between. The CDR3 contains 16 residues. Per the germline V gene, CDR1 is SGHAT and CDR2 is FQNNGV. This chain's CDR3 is CASSLDQPGDGEKLFF. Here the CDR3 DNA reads TGTGCCAGCAGCTTAGATCAGCCAGGAGACGGTGAAAAACTGTTTTTT.

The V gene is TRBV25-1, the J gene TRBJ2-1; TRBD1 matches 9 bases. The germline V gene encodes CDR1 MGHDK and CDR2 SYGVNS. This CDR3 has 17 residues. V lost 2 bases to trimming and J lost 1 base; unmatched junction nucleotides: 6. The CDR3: CASSENWGQGSYNEQFF. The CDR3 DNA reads TGTGCCAGCAGTGAAAACTGGGGACAGGGTTCCTACAATGAGCAGTTCTTC.

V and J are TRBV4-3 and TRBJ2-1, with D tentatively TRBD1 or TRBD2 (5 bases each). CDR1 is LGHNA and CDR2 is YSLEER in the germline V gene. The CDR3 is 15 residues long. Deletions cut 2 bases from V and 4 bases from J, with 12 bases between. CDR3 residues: CASSQPGPKYNEQFF. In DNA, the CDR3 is TGCGCCAGCAGCCAACCGGGACCAAAATACAATGAGCAGTTCTTC.

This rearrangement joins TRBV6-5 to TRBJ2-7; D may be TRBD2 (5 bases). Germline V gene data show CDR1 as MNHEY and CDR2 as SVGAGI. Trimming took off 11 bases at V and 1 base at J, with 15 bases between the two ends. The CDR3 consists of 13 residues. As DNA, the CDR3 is TGTGCCGGCTCGCGGACTGAGTCCTACGAGCAGTACTTC. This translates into CAGSRTESYEQYF.

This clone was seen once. In nucleotides, the CDR3 is TGTGCCAGCAGCTTGGATCTAGCTAACGAGCAGTACTTC. This encodes CASSLDLANEQYF. This sequence joins TRBV5-5 and TRBJ2-7, with D possibly being TRBD2 (5 bases). In germline, CDR1 is SGHKS, CDR2 YYEKEE (reference sequence). Between the trimmed V and J ends, which lost 0 bases and 5 bases, there was a span of 9 bases. The CDR3 is 13 amino acids.

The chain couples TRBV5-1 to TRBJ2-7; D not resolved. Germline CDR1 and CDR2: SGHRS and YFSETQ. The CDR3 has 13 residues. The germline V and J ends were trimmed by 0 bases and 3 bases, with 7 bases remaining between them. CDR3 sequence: CASSLEHVYEQYF. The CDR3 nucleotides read TGCGCCAGCAGCTTGGAACACGTCTACGAGCAGTACTTC.

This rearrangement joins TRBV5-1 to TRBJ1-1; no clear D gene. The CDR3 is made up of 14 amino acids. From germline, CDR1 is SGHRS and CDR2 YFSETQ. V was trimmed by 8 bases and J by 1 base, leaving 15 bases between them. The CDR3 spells CARTLGGRNTEAFF. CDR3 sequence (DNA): TGCGCCAGAACACTTGGAGGCCGGAACACTGAAGCTTTCTTT.

The CDR3 sequence is CATNSHTGELFF. In DNA, the CDR3 is TGTGCCACCAACAGCCACACCGGGGAGCTGTTTTTT. The rearrangement uses TRBV24-1 and TRBJ2-2; D is undetermined. The CDR3 covers 12 residues. The V and J ends lost 8 bases and 3 bases respectively, with 6 bases between them. Per the germline V gene, CDR1 is KGHDR and CDR2 is SFDVKD.

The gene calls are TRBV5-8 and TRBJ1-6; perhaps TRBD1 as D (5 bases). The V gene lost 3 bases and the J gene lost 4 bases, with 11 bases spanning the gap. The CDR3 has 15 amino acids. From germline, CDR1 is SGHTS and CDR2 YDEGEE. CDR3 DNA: TGTGCCAGCAGCTATGGAACAGGTTATAATTCACCCCTCCACTTT. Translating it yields CASSYGTGYNSPLHF.

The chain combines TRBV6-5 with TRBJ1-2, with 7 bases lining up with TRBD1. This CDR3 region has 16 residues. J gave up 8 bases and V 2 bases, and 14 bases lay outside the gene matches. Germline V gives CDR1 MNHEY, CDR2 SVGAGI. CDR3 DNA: TGTGCCAGCAGTTACAGCGGAGGGGGCGGGGTGAGGGGCTACACCTTC. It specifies CASSYSGGGGVRGYTF.

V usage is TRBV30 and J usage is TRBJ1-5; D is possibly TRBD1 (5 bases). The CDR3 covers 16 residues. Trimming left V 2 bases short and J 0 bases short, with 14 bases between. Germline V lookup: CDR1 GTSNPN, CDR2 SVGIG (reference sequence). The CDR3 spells CAWSFRGRGSNQPQHF. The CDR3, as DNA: TGTGCCTGGAGTTTTAGGGGTCGGGGTAGCAATCAGCCCCAGCATTTT. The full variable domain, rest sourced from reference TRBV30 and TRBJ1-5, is SQTIHQWPATLVQPVGSPLSLECTVEGTSNPNLYWYRQAAGRGLQLLFYSVGIGQISSEVPQNLSASRPQDRQFILSSKKLLLSDSGFYLCAWSFRGRGSNQPQHFGDGTRLSIL.

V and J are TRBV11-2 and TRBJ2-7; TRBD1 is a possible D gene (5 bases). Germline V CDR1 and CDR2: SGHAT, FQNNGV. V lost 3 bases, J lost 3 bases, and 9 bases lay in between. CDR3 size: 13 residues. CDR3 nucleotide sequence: TGTGCCAGCAGCTTTGGGCAGGGCTACGAGCAGTACTTC. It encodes CASSFGQGYEQYF.

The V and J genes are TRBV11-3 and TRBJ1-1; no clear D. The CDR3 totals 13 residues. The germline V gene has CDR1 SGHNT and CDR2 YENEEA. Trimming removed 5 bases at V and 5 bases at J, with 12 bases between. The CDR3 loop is CASSQGLSTEAFF. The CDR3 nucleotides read TGTGCCAGCAGCCAAGGACTATCGACTGAAGCTTTCTTT.

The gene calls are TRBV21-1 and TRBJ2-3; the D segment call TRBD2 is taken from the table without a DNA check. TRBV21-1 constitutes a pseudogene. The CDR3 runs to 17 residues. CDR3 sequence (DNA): TGTGCCAGCAGCAAACGAGGCACCCGCCCTGGCACAGATACGCAGTATTTT. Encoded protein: CASSKRGTRPGTDTQYF.